Sequencing of this T cell receptor beta chain was carried out in a study of blood T cell repertoires in COVID-19. Study information: Specimens from acute and convalescent COVID-19 originated in the United States, Italy and Spain.

Recovered participants had two consecutive negative NP/OP PCR tests, healthcare professional clearance, or symptom resolution. V lost 6 bases and J lost 3; bases outside the gene matches: 4. The CDR3 extends over 13 amino acids. CDR1 SNHLY and CDR2 FYNNEI come from the germline V gene. Assay: immunoSEQ multiplex PCR; the TCRdb copy retains only in-frame clones and omits some. This sample yields some 430,000 clones, of which less than 95% are seen a single time; 0.55% to 0.75% belongs to the top ten. This clonotype was sampled from a man between 18 and 35 years old who had recovered from COVID-19. This chain uses TRBV2 with TRBJ2-7, with TRBD1 identical over 8 bases. Sequencing was carried out using PBMCs or T cells enriched from blood (not recorded which). The DNA of the CDR3 is TGTGCCAGCAGGGTGGACAGGGTCTACGAGCAGTACTTC. The encoded protein is CASRVDRVYEQYF.